This T cell receptor beta chain derives from a study of Ad26.COV2.S vaccination and SARS-CoV-2 variants. Whole-study findings and limits: Total T cell responses, in the TCR breadth and depth analyses, may have been underestimated. Reported findings describe substantial breadth in spike-specific CD8+ and CD4+ T cell responses following vaccination.

Treatment here: 15 to 20 received Ad26.COV2.S at low or high dose, single or two shots; 5 received placebo; per-sample allocation not given. After the first vaccine or placebo injection, samples were drawn on day 63. Ad26.COV2.S expressed prefusion-stabilized spike from the original Wuhan strain. TCRdb's table, derived via immunoSEQ multiplex PCR, lists solely in-frame clones and lacks some. The table shows more than 400,000 clones, with about 92% occurring only once. Details on this clone: The antigen is undetermined.

Specimen: peripheral blood, collected in a trial of Ad26.COV2.S vaccine versus placebo. The TCR was taken from a person aged 18-65 years who received the Ad26.COV2.S COVID-19 vaccine or a placebo.

Here the CDR3 DNA reads TGTGCCAGCAGCCATCTAGCGGGGGGGCTCCCCTACGAGCAGTACTTC. It encodes CASSHLAGGLPYEQYF. This rearrangement joins TRBV11-2 to TRBJ2-7; 12 bases are a match to TRBD2. Germline V lookup: CDR1 SGHAT, CDR2 FQNNGV. V shed 5 bases and J 2 bases; nucleotides not matched to a gene: 7. This CDR3 comprises 16 residues.